Each of the 32 T cell receptor beta chains below was sequenced from the same sample in a study of blood T cell repertoires in COVID-19. Only in-frame clones appear in the TCRdb table, and some are missing; sequencing was by immunoSEQ multiplex PCR. Among around 270,000 clones listed, about 91% were seen once. The specimen was peripheral blood. These receptors all come from a person aged 18 to 30 with COVID-19, enrolled during active disease.

The rearrangement joins TRBV7-8 to TRBJ1-6; D unclear. V was trimmed by 1 base and J by 3 bases, leaving 7 bases between them. Germline V gene sequence: CDR1 SGHVS, CDR2 FQNEAQ. There are 15 residues in the CDR3. The CDR3 region has the DNA TGTGCCAGCAGCTTAGAACAGAACTATAATTCACCCCTCCACTTT. It specifies CASSLEQNYNSPLHF. Full variable domain (remainder filled in from reference TRBV7-8 and TRBJ1-6): GAGVSQSPRYKVAKRGQDVALRCDPISGHVSLFWYQQALGQGPEFLTYFQNEAQLDKSGLPSDRFFAERPEGSVSTLKIQRTQQEDSAVYLCASSLEQNYNSPLHFGNGTRLTVT.

The rearrangement joins TRBV28 to TRBJ2-7; 7 nucleotides line up with TRBD1. The ends lost 5 bases at V and 4 bases at J; junction bases unmatched: 11. The germline V gene encodes CDR1 MDHEN and CDR2 SYDVKM. The CDR3 runs to 15 residues. The CDR3 bases are TGTGCCAGCAGTCCAGGGGGTCTACGAGGTTACGAGCAGTACTTC. The encoded protein is CASSPGGLRGYEQYF.

This chain links TRBV25-1 with TRBJ2-1; 11 nucleotides match TRBD2. Per germline, CDR1 MGHDK and CDR2 SYGVNS. V gave up 3 bases and J gave up 6 bases; unmatched junction bases: 7. The CDR3 is made up of 16 amino acids. DNA of the CDR3: TGTGCCAGCAGTGAGAATAGCGGGAGGGCCGGCAATGAGCAGTTCTTC. Amino acid sequence: CASSENSGRAGNEQFF.

This clone was picked up a small number of times. The same CDR3 can be traced to other DNA sequences in this sample. The V and J genes are TRBV6-2 or TRBV6-3 and TRBJ2-7, with TRBD1 matching over 8 bases. The CDR3 covers 15 residues. Per germline, CDR1 MNHEY and CDR2 SVGEGT. The trim removed 2 bases at V and 1 base at J, leaving 4 bases unmatched. The CDR3 nucleotides are TGTGCCAGCAGTTACGATGGGACAGGTTCCTACGAGCAGTACTTC. This gives the protein CASSYDGTGSYEQYF.

This chain links TRBV28 with TRBJ1-2; 9 nucleotides agree with TRBD1. The germline gives CDR1 MDHEN, CDR2 SYDVKM. Trimming took 4 bases from V and 8 from J; bases not matched to a gene: 8. The CDR3 has 14 residues. The CDR3 loop is CASSSEGTGSGYTF. The CDR3 region has the DNA TGTGCCAGCAGTTCCGAAGGGACAGGGAGCGGCTACACCTTC.

This rearrangement joins TRBV10-3 to TRBJ2-7; 13 bases match TRBD2. Germline lookup yields CDR1 ENHRY and CDR2 SYGVKD. V was pared by 7 bases and J by 3 bases, with 9 bases of the junction left unmatched. This CDR3 contains 16 residues. The CDR3 spells CAIIGTSGTAGYEQYF. For the CDR3, the DNA is TGTGCCATCATAGGGACTAGCGGGACCGCCGGCTACGAGCAGTACTTC.

The genes are TRBV6-6 and TRBJ1-6; 8 bases fit TRBD1. The CDR3 sequence is 14 residues long. The germline gives CDR1 MNHNY, CDR2 SVGAGI (reference sequence). After removal of 5 bases from V and 8 bases from J, the junction contained 5 bases not matched to a gene. CDR3 protein: CASSPGQVYSPLHF. The CDR3 DNA reads TGTGCCAGCAGTCCGGGACAGGTGTATTCACCCCTCCACTTT.

This rearrangement joins TRBV7-9 to TRBJ2-3; TRBD2 matches 11 bases. Trimming cost V 5 bases and J 6 bases; bases outside gene matches: 10. This CDR3 has 16 amino acids. Germline-derived CDR1 and CDR2 are SEHNR and FQNEAQ (reference sequence). CDR3 loop: CASSATSGSPPDTQYF. The CDR3 DNA reads TGTGCCAGCAGCGCAACTAGCGGGAGCCCGCCGGATACGCAGTATTTT.

The V call is TRBV21-1, the J call TRBJ2-2; TRBD1, the table's D call, was not compared with the DNA. TRBV21-1 constitutes a pseudogene. The CDR3 extends over 17 amino acids. The CDR3 DNA reads as TGTGCCAGCAGCAAAGGGGACAGGGGGCATACGACCGGGGAGCTGTTTTTT. It translates to CASSKGDRGHTTGELFF.

The chain links TRBV27 to TRBJ2-1; 10 bases match TRBD2. The CDR3 loop spans 16 amino acids. After removal of 4 bases from V and 7 bases from J, the junction contained 10 bases not matched to a gene. CDR1 MNHEY and CDR2 SMNVEV come from the germline V gene (reference sequence). CDR3 nucleotides: TGTGCCAGCAGTTCGAGCGGGAGGGGTCTGGGGAATGAGCAGTTCTTC. Translating it yields CASSSSGRGLGNEQFF.

The rearrangement joins TRBV28 to TRBJ1-1, with D possibly matching TRBD1 (6 bases). Germline CDR1 MDHEN, CDR2 SYDVKM. V was pared by 9 bases and J by 4 bases, with 15 bases between. The CDR3 runs 13 residues. CDR3 residues: CASSKTGSTEAFF. CDR3 sequence (DNA): TGTGCCAGTTCCAAAACAGGGAGCACTGAAGCTTTCTTT.

This sequence joins TRBV29-1 and TRBJ2-1; D might be TRBD1 (7 bases). Germline values: CDR1 SQVTM, CDR2 ANQGSEA. The CDR3 covers 14 residues. V was clipped by 7 bases and J by 3 bases, with 16 bases between them. The DNA of the CDR3 is TGCAGCGGGCAGGGGGGTAGCGGCTACAATGAGCAGTTCTTC. Protein sequence: CSGQGGSGYNEQFF.

The V call is TRBV19, the J call TRBJ2-7, with D uncertain. Germline assignment: CDR1 LNHDA and CDR2 SQIVND (reference sequence). V lost 3 bases, J lost 2 bases, and 14 bases lay in between. CDR3 length: 15 residues. In DNA form, the CDR3 reads TGTGCCAGTAGTATTAGATCCACGAACCCCTACGAGCAGTACTTC. Translating gives CASSIRSTNPYEQYF.

The rearrangement joins TRBV4-1 to TRBJ1-6, with D perhaps TRBD1 (5 bases). The germline V gene encodes CDR1 MGHRA and CDR2 YSYEKL. The V and J ends lost 0 bases and 13 bases respectively, with 22 bases between them. The CDR3 covers 17 residues. In DNA form, the CDR3 reads TGCGCCAGCAGCCAAGATAGGGGTAGTCAGGCCCGCTTGCCCCTCCACTTT. It translates to CASSQDRGSQARLPLHF.

This clone was counted between two and nine times. This chain uses TRBV6-2 or TRBV6-3 with TRBJ2-7; TRBD2 agrees at 11 bases. Germline V gene lookup returns CDR1 MNHEY and CDR2 SVGEGT. The CDR3 totals 15 residues. V trimming: 2 bases; J trimming: 4 bases; junction bases outside the gene matches: 4. The CDR3 nucleotides are TGTGCCAGCAGTTACGCACTAGCGGGAGTGTACGAGCAGTACTTC. It specifies CASSYALAGVYEQYF.

The rearrangement links TRBV6-5 to TRBJ1-4; 9 positions match TRBD1. The CDR3 extends over 16 amino acids. The junction had 6 bases not matched to a gene; V was cut back by 3 bases and J by 4 bases. Germline CDR1 is MNHEY and CDR2 is SVGAGI. The CDR3 region has the DNA TGTGCCAGCAGTTATGGTTCGGGACAGGGTAATGAAAAACTGTTTTTT. As protein: CASSYGSGQGNEKLFF.

This chain uses TRBV7-9 with TRBJ1-1; 9 nucleotides agree with TRBD1. The germline V gene encodes CDR1 SEHNR and CDR2 FQNEAQ (reference sequence). J gave up 1 base and V 4 bases, and 13 bases lay outside the gene matches. The CDR3 consists of 18 residues. The CDR3 DNA reads TGTGCCAGCAGCTCTACATTGGGACAGGGTCACGGGAACACTGAAGCTTTCTTT. It is translated as CASSSTLGQGHGNTEAFF.

The V gene is TRBV5-8, the J gene TRBJ2-7; D is possibly TRBD2 (6 bases). The V gene's germline CDR1 is SGHTS and CDR2 YDEGEE. The V and J ends lost 3 bases and 2 bases respectively, with 15 bases between them. The CDR3 extends over 15 amino acids. The CDR3 nucleotides are TGTGCCAGCAGCTCGGGCGGGGCCAAACCCTACGAGCAGTACTTC. Its protein is CASSSGGAKPYEQYF.

The gene calls are TRBV5-4 and TRBJ1-1; D remains ambiguous. The V end was cut by 3 bases, the J end by 0 bases, with 6 bases between. Germline CDR1 reads SGHNT; CDR2 reads YYREEE (reference sequence). The CDR3 sequence is 13 residues long. In nucleotides, the CDR3 is TGTGCCAGCAGCTCAGGCTTGAACACTGAAGCTTTCTTT. Its translation is CASSSGLNTEAFF.

The chain joins TRBV9 to TRBJ2-1; TRBD2 aligns across 9 bases. V was pared by 3 bases and J by 6 bases, with 7 bases of the junction left unmatched. The CDR3 length is 15 residues. Germline V CDR1 and CDR2: SGDLS, YYNGEE. CDR3 sequence reads: CASSAPGGRANEQFF. In nucleotides, the CDR3 is TGTGCCAGCAGCGCCCCGGGCGGGAGGGCCAATGAGCAGTTCTTC.

The chain has TRBV6-2 or TRBV6-3 and TRBJ1-5, with 7 bases identical to TRBD1. The CDR3 is made up of 14 amino acids. Trimming at V came to 4 bases and at J to 9 bases, leaving 9 bases not matched to a gene. CDR1 is MNHEY and CDR2 is SVGEGT in the germline V gene. The DNA of the CDR3 is TGTGCCAGCAGTTCGACACAGGGGAAACGGCCCCAGCATTTT. Protein: CASSSTQGKRPQHF.

The CDR3 sequence is CAGNSVNTGELFF. The CDR3 nucleotides read TGTGCCGGAAATAGCGTGAACACCGGGGAGCTGTTTTTT. The rearrangement joins TRBV30 to TRBJ2-2; a weak D match, TRBD2 (5 bases). This CDR3 is built from 13 residues. The V gene's germline CDR1 is GTSNPN and CDR2 SVGIG (reference sequence). Trimming took 8 bases from V and 1 from J, leaving 11 bases between them.

The gene calls are TRBV7-9 and TRBJ2-1, with D possibly TRBD1 on 6 matching bases. Germline V gene lookup returns CDR1 SEHNR and CDR2 FQNEAQ (reference sequence). This CDR3 has 15 residues. V was trimmed by 2 bases and J by 6 bases, leaving 14 bases between them. DNA of the CDR3: TGTGCCAGCAGCTTAAGGGGGAATAGGGGCAATGAGCAGTTCTTC. This gives the protein CASSLRGNRGNEQFF. Full variable domain (missing parts from reference TRBV7-9 and TRBJ2-1): DTGVSQNPRHKITKRGQNVTFRCDPISEHNRLYWYRQTLGQGPEFLTYFQNEAQLEKSRLLSDRFSAERPKGSFSTLEIQRTEQGDSAMYLCASSLRGNRGNEQFFGPGTRLTVL.

This clone was seen a single time. This chain connects TRBV29-1 to TRBJ2-7; no clear D. The germline V gene encodes CDR1 SQVTM and CDR2 ANQGSEA. V lost 2 bases to trimming and J lost 0 bases, with 8 bases between them. The CDR3 spans 13 residues. In DNA, the CDR3 is TGCAGCGTTGAAACCGGGTCCTCCTACGAGCAGTACTTC. It encodes CSVETGSSYEQYF.

This chain joins TRBV2 and TRBJ2-5; a possible D gene is TRBD1 (6 bases). The CDR3 sequence is 16 residues long. V lost 0 bases and J 3 bases, leaving 14 bases between the germline ends. Germline V gene sequence: CDR1 SNHLY, CDR2 FYNNEI. The CDR3 nucleotides are TGTGCCAGCAGTGAAGCGCTTCAGGGGCCCAAAGAGACCCAGTACTTC. Protein: CASSEALQGPKETQYF.

This clone has just one count. The chain links TRBV7-9 to TRBJ1-5; D gene ambiguous. V lost 5 bases, J lost 7 bases, and 9 bases lay in between. CDR3 length: 12 residues. Per germline, CDR1 SEHNR and CDR2 FQNEAQ (reference sequence). CDR3 DNA sequence: TGTGCCAGCAGCGCGACCGGGCAGCCCCAGCATTTT. Protein sequence: CASSATGQPQHF.

The J gene is TRBJ2-5, the V gene TRBV9; D perhaps matches TRBD1 (5 bases). Germline V lookup: CDR1 SGDLS, CDR2 YYNGEE. There are 12 residues in the CDR3. V dropped 5 bases and J dropped 5 bases, with 10 bases sitting between them. In nucleotides, the CDR3 is TGTGCCAGCAGTCAGCCAGGGGAGACCCAGTACTTC. Translation: CASSQPGETQYF.

The J gene is TRBJ2-2, the V gene TRBV4-1; 10 positions match TRBD2. Germline CDR1 and CDR2: MGHRA and YSYEKL. Trimming took 0 bases from V and 0 from J; bases not matched to a gene: 1. This CDR3 comprises 17 residues. DNA for the CDR3: TGCGCCAGCAGCCAAGAACTAGCGGGACCGAACACCGGGGAGCTGTTTTTT. Translating it yields CASSQELAGPNTGELFF.

The chain recombines TRBV10-3 with TRBJ2-3, with 14 bases matching TRBD2. The length of the CDR3 is 16 residues. Germline V gene sequence: CDR1 ENHRY, CDR2 SYGVKD. V was pared by 9 bases and J by 1 base, with 6 bases of the junction left unmatched. The CDR3 loop is CAIRAGLAGGTDTQYF. The CDR3 DNA is TGTGCCATTCGGGCGGGACTAGCGGGAGGCACAGATACGCAGTATTTT.

V usage is TRBV5-5 and J usage is TRBJ2-7, with D possibly matching TRBD2 (6 bases). Per germline, CDR1 SGHKS and CDR2 YYEKEE (reference sequence). Trimming shortened V by 1 base and J by 0 bases, and 8 bases separated the two germline ends. This CDR3 contains 14 residues. In DNA form, the CDR3 reads TGTGCCAGCAGCTTGCGGGGGTACTCCTACGAGCAGTACTTC. It encodes CASSLRGYSYEQYF. Supplemented by reference TRBV5-5 and TRBJ2-7, the full variable domain reads DAGVTQSPTHLIKTRGQQVTLRCSPISGHKSVSWYQQVLGQGPQFIFQYYEKEERGRGNFPDRFSARQFPNYSSELNVNALLLGDSALYLCASSLRGYSYEQYFGPGTRLTVT.

V gene TRBV5-1 combines with J gene TRBJ1-1, with D unresolved. Per the germline V gene, CDR1 is SGHRS and CDR2 is YFSETQ. The V gene lost 3 bases and the J gene lost 1 base, with 16 bases spanning the gap. The CDR3 is 16 amino acids. The CDR3, as DNA: TGCGCCAGCAGCTCGCATGTTTTGTTAGAGAACACTGAAGCTTTCTTT. Translation gives CASSSHVLLENTEAFF.

The genes are TRBV6-6 and TRBJ2-1, with TRBD2 identical over 11 bases. This CDR3 spans 14 amino acids. V gave up 5 bases and J gave up 5 bases; unmatched junction bases: 2. From germline, CDR1 is MNHNY and CDR2 SVGAGI (reference sequence). The DNA for the CDR3 is TGTGCCAGCAGTCTAGCGGGAGGCAACAATGAGCAGTTCTTC. It yields the protein CASSLAGGNNEQFF.